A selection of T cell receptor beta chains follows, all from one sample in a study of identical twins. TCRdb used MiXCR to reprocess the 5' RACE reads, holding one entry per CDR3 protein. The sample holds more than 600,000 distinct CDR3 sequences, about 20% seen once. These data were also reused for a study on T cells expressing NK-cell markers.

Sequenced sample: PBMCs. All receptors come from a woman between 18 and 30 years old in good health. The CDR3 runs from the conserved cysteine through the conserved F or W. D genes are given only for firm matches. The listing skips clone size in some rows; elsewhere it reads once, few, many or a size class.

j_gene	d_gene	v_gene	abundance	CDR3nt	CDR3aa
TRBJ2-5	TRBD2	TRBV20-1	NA	TGCAGTGTCCCCCTACTAGCGCTCGGAGAGACCCAGTACTTC	CSVPLLALGETQYF
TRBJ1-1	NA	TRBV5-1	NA	TGCGCCAGCAGCTTGCTCGCGAGGGTGACTGAAGCTTTCTTT	CASSLLARVTEAFF
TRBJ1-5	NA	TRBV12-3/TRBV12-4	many	TGTGCCAGCATCCCTGGCCATAGCAATCAGCCCCAGCATTTT	CASIPGHSNQPQHF
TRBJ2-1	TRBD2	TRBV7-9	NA	TGTGCCAGCAGCTTAAAGATAGCGGGAGGCTGGTACAATGAGCAGTTCTTC	CASSLKIAGGWYNEQFF
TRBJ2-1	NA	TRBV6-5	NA	TGTGCCAGCAGTTACGACAGGAGCCGGGACTATGAGCAGTTCTTC	CASSYDRSRDYEQFF
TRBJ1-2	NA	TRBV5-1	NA	TGCGCCAGCAGCTTGGGTGGGTTCGACTATGGCTACACCTTC	CASSLGGFDYGYTF
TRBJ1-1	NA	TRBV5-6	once	TGTGCCAGTCACACCGCGAACACTGAAGCTTTCTTT	CASHTANTEAFF
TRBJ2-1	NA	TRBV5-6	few	TGTGCCAGCAGCTTCGAGTTCAATGAGCAGTTCTTC	CASSFEFNEQFF
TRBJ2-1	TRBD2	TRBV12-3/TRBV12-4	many	TGTGCCAGCAGTGAGACGGGGGGGCCACAGTTCTTC	CASSETGGPQFF
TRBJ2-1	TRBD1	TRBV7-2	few	TGTGCCAGCAGCTTAGAGGGTGACAGGGGGTACAATGAGCAGTTCTTC	CASSLEGDRGYNEQFF
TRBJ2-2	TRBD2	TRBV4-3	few	TGCGCCAGCAGCCGCGGACTAGCGGGAGGCGTGGGCACCGGGGAGCTGTTTTTT	CASSRGLAGGVGTGELFF
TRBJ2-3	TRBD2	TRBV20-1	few	TGCAGTGCTAGATGGGGTAGCGGGGGGCCAGATACGCAGTATTTT	CSARWGSGGPDTQYF
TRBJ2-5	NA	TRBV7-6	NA	TGTGCCAGCAGCCCTAACCCCCAAGAGACCCAGTACTTC	CASSPNPQETQYF
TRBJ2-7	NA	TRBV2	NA	TGTGCCAGCAGTCCACAGGGAGTCGATTACGAGCAGTACTTC	CASSPQGVDYEQYF
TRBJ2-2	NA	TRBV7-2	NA	TGTGCCAGCAGTACGCAGGGAGGAAGCGGGGAGCTGTTTTTT	CASSTQGGSGELFF
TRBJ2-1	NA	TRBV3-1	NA	TGTGCCAGCAGCCAGACGGCTGACAATGAGCAGTTCTTC	CASSQTADNEQFF
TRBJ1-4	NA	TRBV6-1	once	NA	CAAFGSGTCGKTVF
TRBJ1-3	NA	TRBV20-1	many	TGCAGTGCCCAGGGACCGAGCTCTGGAAACACCATATATTTT	CSAQGPSSGNTIYF
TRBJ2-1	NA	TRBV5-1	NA	TGCGCCAGCAGCTACACAGGGGGGGCCTACAATGAGCAGTTCTTC	CASSYTGGAYNEQFF
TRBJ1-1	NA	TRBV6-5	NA	TGTGCCAGCAGTTACAACCCCCGGGCTGAAGCTTTCTTT	CASSYNPRAEAFF
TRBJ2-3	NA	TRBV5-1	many	TGCGCCAGCAGCTTGACCCTCACAGATACGCAGTATTTT	CASSLTLTDTQYF
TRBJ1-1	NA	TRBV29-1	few	TGCAGCGTTGACACAGACCACTCTCCACCTGAAGCTTTCTTT	CSVDTDHSPPEAFF
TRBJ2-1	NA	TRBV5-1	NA	TGCGCGAGCGTCCGGGAAGGCCCCTACAATGAGCAGTTCTTC	CASVREGPYNEQFF
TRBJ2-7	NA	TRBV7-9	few	TGTGCCAGCAGCATAGGCACAGATATCCCCTACGAGCAGTACTTC	CASSIGTDIPYEQYF
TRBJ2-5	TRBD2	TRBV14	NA	TGTGCCAGCAGCCAAGGACGGGGGGGCCCCATGCAAGAGACCCAGTACTTC	CASSQGRGGPMQETQYF
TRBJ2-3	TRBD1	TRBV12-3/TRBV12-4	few	TGTGCCAGCAGTGTGACCGGGACAGGGGAGGGGGCACAGTATTTT	CASSVTGTGEGAQYF
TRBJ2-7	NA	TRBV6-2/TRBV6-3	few	TGTGCCAGCAGTTACCAGGGTTCGTACGAGCAGTACTTC	CASSYQGSYEQYF
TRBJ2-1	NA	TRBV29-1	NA	TGCAGCGTTGAACCAAGGAGAGGTCAGTTCTTC	CSVEPRRGQFF
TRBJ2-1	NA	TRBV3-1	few	TGTGCCAGCAGCCAGTCGGGACCCTACAATGAGCAGTTCTTC	CASSQSGPYNEQFF
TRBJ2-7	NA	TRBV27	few	TGTGCCAGCAGTTTACTAACAGCTTTTTCCTCCTACGAGCAGTACTTC	CASSLLTAFSSYEQYF
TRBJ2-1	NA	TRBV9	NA	TGTGCCAGCAGCGTAGGTGGGGCGGAATCCTACAATGAGCAGTTCTTC	CASSVGGAESYNEQFF
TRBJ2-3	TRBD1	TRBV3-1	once	TGTGCCAGCAGCGACTACAGGGACAGGGGCAAAGATACGCAGTATTTT	CASSDYRDRGKDTQYF
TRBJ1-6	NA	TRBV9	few	TGTGCCAGCAGCGTGAATGTCGGGTCACCCCTCCACTTT	CASSVNVGSPLHF
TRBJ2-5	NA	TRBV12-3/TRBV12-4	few	TGTGCCAGCAGCCTCCGTCTAGGGACCGGGGAGACCCAGTACTTC	CASSLRLGTGETQYF
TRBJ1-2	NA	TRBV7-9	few	TGTGCCAGCAGCTTGGTGGGAGAGACGATCCCTATCTATGGCTACACCTTC	CASSLVGETIPIYGYTF
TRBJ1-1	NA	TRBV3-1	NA	TGTGCCAGCAGCCTCGCTCTAAAGGGACCTGAAGCTTTCTTT	CASSLALKGPEAFF
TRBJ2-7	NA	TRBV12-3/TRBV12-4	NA	TGTGCCAGCAGTCCCGGACTATCCGCCTCCTACGAGCAGTACTTC	CASSPGLSASYEQYF
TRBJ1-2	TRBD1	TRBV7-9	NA	TGTGCCAGCAGCTTGTGGGACAGGTCCCCCTATGGCTACACCTTC	CASSLWDRSPYGYTF
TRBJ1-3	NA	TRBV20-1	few	TGCAGTGCTAGAGTAGGGGCAGACGGTGGAAACACCATATATTTT	CSARVGADGGNTIYF
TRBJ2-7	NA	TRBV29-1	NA	TGCAGCACTGGGACCGGCTACGAGCAGTACTTC	CSTGTGYEQYF
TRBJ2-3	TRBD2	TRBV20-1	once	TGCAGTGCTGGACTAGCGGGTGACACGCAGTATTTT	CSAGLAGDTQYF
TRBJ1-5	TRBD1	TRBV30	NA	TGTGCCTGGATAGGAGGGGGCCATAGCAATCAGCCCCAGCATTTT	CAWIGGGHSNQPQHF
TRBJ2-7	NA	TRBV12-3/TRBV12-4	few	TGTGCCAGCAGTTGGACGGCCCGTCCATTCGAGCAGTACTTC	CASSWTARPFEQYF
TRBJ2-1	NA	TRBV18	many	TGTGCCAGCTCAACCCTGGGAGAATACAATGAGCAGTTCTTC	CASSTLGEYNEQFF
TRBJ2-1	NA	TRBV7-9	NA	TGTGCCAGCAGCCGGGCGTCAGTCTACAATGAGCAGTTCTTC	CASSRASVYNEQFF
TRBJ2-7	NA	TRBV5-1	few	TGCGCCAGCAGTCCCACCCCTTCCCAACCCTACGAGCAGTACTTC	CASSPTPSQPYEQYF
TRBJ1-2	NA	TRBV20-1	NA	TGCAGTGCTAGAGGCAGGGGCATCGCCTATGGCTACACCTTC	CSARGRGIAYGYTF
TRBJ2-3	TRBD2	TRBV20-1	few	TGCAGTGCTTCCAACCCGGGACTAGCGGTTAGCACAGATACGCAGTATTTT	CSASNPGLAVSTDTQYF
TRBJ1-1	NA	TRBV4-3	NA	TGCGCCAGCAGCCAAGAGAGCGGGGCGCCAGCTTTCTTT	CASSQESGAPAFF
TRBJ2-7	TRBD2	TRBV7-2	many	TGTGCCAGCACCCAATATGGGACTAGCTCCTACGAGCAGTACTTC	CASTQYGTSSYEQYF
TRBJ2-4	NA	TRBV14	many	TGTGCCAGCAGCCAAGATAGCGGTTCCAAAAACATTCAGTACTTC	CASSQDSGSKNIQYF
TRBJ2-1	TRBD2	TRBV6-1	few	TGTGCCAGCCGCCAACAGGGACTAGCGGGCGATACCTACAATGAGCAGTTCTTC	CASRQQGLAGDTYNEQFF
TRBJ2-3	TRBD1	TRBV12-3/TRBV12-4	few	TGTGCCAGCAGTATGGGACAGGATGGCACAGATACGCAGTATTTT	CASSMGQDGTDTQYF